Each of the 4 T cell receptor beta chains below was sequenced from the same sample in a study of T cells in Graves' hyperthyroidism and ophthalmopathy. What was amplified from RNA transcripts were TCR beta CDR3 regions. HTBI primers were employed in a first-round RT-PCR of the TCR CDR3. TCRdb reprocessed the multiplex PCR reads with MiXCR, giving one entry per CDR3 protein. The table lists approximately 300,000 distinct CDR3 sequences, over 15% of them singletons. The sequenced material came from blood. These receptors all stem from an older woman with Graves' ophthalmopathy.

The chain joins TRBV7-6 to TRBJ2-7; no clear D. This CDR3 region has 13 residues. Germline V gene sequence: CDR1 SGHVS, CDR2 FNYEAQ. Trimming pared 2 bases from V and 4 bases from J, leaving 9 bases between. The DNA for the CDR3 is TGTGCCAGCAGCTTATCAGTCCCATACGAGCAGTACTTC. This gives the protein CASSLSVPYEQYF. Based on the CDR3 plus reference TRBV7-6 and TRBJ2-7, the full variable domain is GAGVSQSPRYKVTKRGQDVALRCDPISGHVSLYWYRQALGQGPEFLTYFNYEAQQDKSGLPNDRFSAERPEGSISTLTIQRTEQRDSAMYRCASSLSVPYEQYFGPGTRLTVT.

This clonotype turned up a few times. The rearrangement links TRBV12-3 or TRBV12-4 to TRBJ2-2, with a tentative D call TRBD1 (6 bases). This CDR3 contains 12 residues. V was cut by 7 bases and J by 13 bases, with 16 bases left in between. In nucleotides, the CDR3 is TGTGCCAGCACAGGGGCCGGAGGCGGGCTGTTTTTT. It codes for CASTGAGGGLFF.

As regards this clonotype: A much more abundant neighbour one base away suggests this may be a read error. V is TRBV7-7 and J is TRBJ2-5; 10 bases agree with TRBD1. This CDR3 region has 15 residues. The germline V gene encodes CDR1 SSHAT and CDR2 FNYEAQ (reference sequence). As DNA, the CDR3 is TGTGCCAGCAGCTTTGGACAGGGGGGATTAGAGACCCTGTACTTC. Its protein is CASSFGQGGLETLYF.

On this clonotype itself: A much larger clonotype is one base distant, so this may be a read error. The rearrangement links TRBV5-1 to TRBJ1-1; D is undetermined. The V gene's germline CDR1 is SGHRS and CDR2 YFSETQ. This CDR3 region has 15 residues. The CDR3, as DNA: TGCGCCGGCAGCCAAGACATTATCCGGAACACTGAAGCTTTCTTT. Translating gives CAGSQDIIRNTEAFF.